What follows are 27 T cell receptor beta chains derived from one specimen sequenced in a study of response to subunit inactivated influenza vaccine. MiXCR was run by TCRdb on the RT-PCR reads, yielding one entry per CDR3 protein. Among over 800,000 distinct CDR3 sequences listed, 21% were seen once. The sample consisted of PBMCs from blood, taken around 5 days after vaccination. The receptors were sampled from a man aged 45 to 65 who received an inactivated influenza vaccine.

This clonotype was seen only a few times. At one boundary the junction diverges from the germline segment, which might be a read error. V and J are TRBV20-1 and TRBJ2-2, with D maybe TRBD1 (6 bases). The germline CDR1 and CDR2 sequences are DFQATT and SNEGSKA (reference sequence). The CDR3 is 15 residues long. CDR3 nucleotide sequence: TGCAGTGCCAGAGGTCCAGGGGAGTACACCGGGGAGCTGTTTTTT. Translating it yields CSARGPGEYTGELFF.

The chain combines TRBV28 with TRBJ2-6; no firm D call. The CDR3 consists of 16 residues. Germline V lookup: CDR1 MDHEN, CDR2 SYDVKM. V was shortened by 5 bases and J by 0 bases, with 11 bases between the two germline ends. CDR3 in DNA: TGTGCCAGCAGTCATCTCGGACCCTCTGGGGCCAACGTCCTGACTTTC. Its protein is CASSHLGPSGANVLTF. The full variable domain, rest sourced from reference TRBV28 and TRBJ2-6, is DVKVTQSSRYLVKRTGEKVFLECVQDMDHENMFWYRQDPGLGLRLIYFSYDVKMKEKGDIPEGYSVSREKKERFSLILESASTNQTSMYLCASSHLGPSGANVLTFGAGSRLTVL.

This clonotype came up a few times. The chain combines TRBV20-1 with TRBJ2-7; D call uncertain. The germline V and J ends were trimmed by 6 bases and 7 bases, with 4 bases remaining between them. The CDR3 is 8 residues long. The germline V gene has CDR1 DFQATT and CDR2 SNEGSKA (reference sequence). In DNA, the CDR3 is TGCAGTGCCGGGGAGCAGTACTTC. It specifies CSAGEQYF.

The chain employs TRBV29-1 and TRBJ2-7; TRBD2 matches at 12 bases. Losses at the gene ends were 8 bases for V and 2 bases for J; bases not matched to a gene: 4. Germline V gene sequence: CDR1 SQVTM, CDR2 ANQGSEA. This CDR3 has 13 amino acids. The CDR3 DNA reads as TGCAGCCTACTAGCGGGAGGACCCTACGAGCAGTACTTC. It specifies CSLLAGGPYEQYF.

This clonotype occurred a few times. The J gene is TRBJ1-2, the V gene TRBV15; TRBD1 is a possible D gene (5 bases). This CDR3 region has 13 residues. V was cut by 4 bases and J by 6 bases, with 12 bases left in between. The germline V gene encodes CDR1 LNHNV and CDR2 YYDKDF (reference sequence). The CDR3 reads CATSIAPGNGYTF. DNA for the CDR3: TGTGCCACCAGCATTGCCCCAGGGAATGGCTACACCTTC.

This clonotype appeared a few times. The chain carries TRBV7-2 and TRBJ2-5, with a possible D match to TRBD2 (6 bases). CDR3 length: 14 residues. CDR1 is SGHTA and CDR2 is FQGNSA in the germline V gene. V lost 5 bases to trimming and J lost 6 bases, with 16 bases between them. The CDR3 here is CASSRAGRVQTQYF. The CDR3 coding sequence is TGTGCCAGCAGCCGAGCGGGCAGGGTGCAGACCCAGTACTTC.

This chain links TRBV2 with TRBJ1-6; D uncertain. Trimming removed 6 bases from V and 9 bases from J, with 18 bases in between. CDR3 length: 15 residues. From germline, CDR1 is SNHLY and CDR2 FYNNEI. The CDR3 protein is CASRSDGYWGSPLHF. CDR3 DNA sequence: TGTGCCAGCAGATCCGATGGGTATTGGGGTTCACCCCTCCACTTT. Based on the CDR3 plus reference TRBV2 and TRBJ1-6, the full variable domain is EPEVTQTPSHQVTQMGQEVILRCVPISNHLYFYWYRQILGQKVEFLVSFYNNEISEKSEIFDDQFSVERPDGSNFTLKIRSTKLEDSAMYFCASRSDGYWGSPLHFGNGTRLTVT.

This clonotype has just a few counts. The CDR3 DNA reads TGTGCCAGCAGTGAACACGGAGTCTCTGGGGCCAACGTCCTGACTTTC. This sequence encodes CASSEHGVSGANVLTF. The chain employs TRBV25-1 and TRBJ2-6; D is unclear. The CDR3 consists of 16 residues. The germline V gene encodes CDR1 MGHDK and CDR2 SYGVNS. Between the trimmed V and J ends, which lost 2 bases and 0 bases, there was a span of 8 bases.

The sample holds a few counts of this clonotype. The chain recombines TRBV11-2 with TRBJ2-1, with D unclear. V was trimmed by 2 bases and J by 6 bases, leaving 14 bases between them. The germline V gene encodes CDR1 SGHAT and CDR2 FQNNGV. This CDR3 has 15 residues. The CDR3 protein is CASSLPPTLGNEQFF. In DNA form, the CDR3 reads TGTGCCAGCAGCTTACCACCCACCCTGGGCAATGAGCAGTTCTTC.

The chain combines TRBV6-5 with TRBJ1-6; D is unresolved. V was pared by 2 bases and J by 4 bases, with 6 bases between. The CDR3 has 14 residues. In germline, CDR1 is MNHEY, CDR2 SVGAGI. The CDR3 DNA follows: TGTGCCAGCAGTTACGCTCCGTATAATTCACCCCTCCACTTT. This translates into CASSYAPYNSPLHF.

The V and J genes are TRBV24-1 and TRBJ2-2; no definite D call. From germline, CDR1 is KGHDR and CDR2 SFDVKD. This CDR3 contains 11 residues. Trimming pared 8 bases from V and 6 bases from J, leaving 6 bases between. The CDR3 sequence is CATNDSGELFF. The CDR3 DNA follows: TGTGCCACCAACGACTCCGGGGAGCTGTTTTTT.

Comment on this clonotype: A much larger clone sits a single nucleotide away, making a read error possible. The rearrangement joins TRBV7-9 to TRBJ1-1; 9 bases align to TRBD1. After removal of 5 bases from V and 1 base from J, the junction contained 2 bases not matched to a gene. Germline CDR1 reads SEHNR; CDR2 reads FQNEAQ (reference sequence). The CDR3 has 14 amino acids. CDR3 bases: TGTGCCAGCAGCCGGGACAGGGCGAACACTGAAGCTTTCTTT. Translating it yields CASSRDRANTEAFF.

The chain couples TRBV20-1 to TRBJ2-3; TRBD2 aligns across 9 bases. With 1 base clipped from V and 5 bases from J, the junction kept 7 bases outside the gene matches. This CDR3 region has 15 residues. CDR1 and CDR2 from the germline V gene are DFQATT and SNEGSKA (reference sequence). The CDR3 nucleotides read TGCAGTGCTAGAGGCCGCGGGGGGGTTATAGATACGCAGTATTTT. As protein: CSARGRGGVIDTQYF.

This clonotype has only a few counts. The V call is TRBV6-1, the J call TRBJ2-5, with D possibly being TRBD1 (6 bases). This CDR3 comprises 15 residues. The V end was cut by 6 bases, the J end by 5 bases, with 19 bases between. Germline CDR1 reads MNHNS; CDR2 reads SASEGT. CDR3 coding DNA: TGTGCCAGCAGCCCCATCGACAGGTCGTGGGAGACCCAGTACTTC. Amino acids: CASSPIDRSWETQYF.

This clonotype was counted a few times. The chain uses TRBV5-1 and TRBJ1-1, with 9 bases lining up with TRBD1. The J segment lost 7 bases and the V segment lost 4 bases, leaving 8 bases of the junction unmatched. The CDR3 length is 14 residues. Germline V lookup: CDR1 SGHRS, CDR2 YFSETQ. CDR3 coding DNA: TGCGCCAGCAGCGGACGGACAGGGGCAGGTGAAGCTTTCTTT. It yields the protein CASSGRTGAGEAFF.

Comments on this clonotype: This clone may be a read error of a much larger clone one base away. The J gene is TRBJ2-3, the V gene TRBV7-8; 9 bases fit TRBD2. Germline CDR1 reads SGHVS; CDR2 reads FQNEAQ. This CDR3 region has 16 residues. The chain's CDR3 is CASSLRLAGYTDTQSF. In DNA form, the CDR3 reads TGTGCCAGCAGCCTACGGCTAGCGGGGTACACAGATACGCAGTCTTTT.

This chain connects TRBV7-9 to TRBJ1-1; D might be TRBD1 (6 bases). The CDR3 runs to 13 residues. CDR1 and CDR2 from the germline V gene are SEHNR and FQNEAQ (reference sequence). V lost 3 bases, J lost 8 bases, and 13 bases lay in between. CDR3 sequence: CASSLIQGDEAFF. The CDR3 DNA is TGTGCCAGCAGCTTGATACAGGGAGACGAAGCTTTCTTT. Using reference TRBV7-9 and TRBJ1-1 for the parts outside the CDR3, the full variable domain is DTGVSQNPRHKITKRGQNVTFRCDPISEHNRLYWYRQTLGQGPEFLTYFQNEAQLEKSRLLSDRFSAERPKGSFSTLEIQRTEQGDSAMYLCASSLIQGDEAFFGQGTRLTVV.

The chain combines TRBV7-8 with TRBJ2-5, with D hard to call. CDR1 and CDR2 (germline): SGHVS, FQNEAQ. This CDR3 is built from 16 residues. Trimming removed 5 bases from V and 2 bases from J, with 18 bases in between. The CDR3 nucleotides are TGTGCCAGCAGCCCCCTCCGACGCAGGTCACAAGAGACCCAGTACTTC. Amino acid sequence: CASSPLRRRSQETQYF.

This clonotype was seen more than once but under ten times. The rearrangement uses TRBV12-3 or TRBV12-4 and TRBJ2-1; 11 bases align to TRBD2. The ends lost 7 bases at V and 10 bases at J; junction bases unmatched: 9. CDR3 length: 14 residues. The CDR3 nucleotides are TGTGCCAGCATCATCGGGACTAGCGGTCCCGAGCAGTTCTTC. Translation gives CASIIGTSGPEQFF.

This clonotype was picked up a small number of times. The V gene is TRBV28, the J gene TRBJ2-3; 12 bases align to TRBD1. CDR3 length: 15 amino acids. CDR1 and CDR2 (germline): MDHEN, SYDVKM. V lost 5 bases and J lost 8; bases outside the gene matches: 8. The CDR3 protein is CASSPTGQGARTQYF. In nucleotides, the CDR3 is TGTGCCAGCAGTCCCACGGGACAGGGGGCGCGTACGCAGTATTTT.

There are many counts of this clonotype. The junction differs from germline at one of its ends, possibly a read error. The gene calls are TRBV29-1 and TRBJ2-1, with 7 bases aligning to TRBD2. The CDR3 length is 9 residues. Germline V CDR1 and CDR2: SQVTM, ANQGSEA. The CDR3 loop reads CSVQERGGF. As DNA, the CDR3 is TGCAGCGTTCAAGAGCGGGGCGGGTTC.

This chain connects TRBV6-2 or TRBV6-3 to TRBJ1-2; 9 bases line up with TRBD1. Germline trimming cut 0 bases from V and 12 bases from J; bases unmatched to any gene: 5. Germline CDR1 MNHEY, CDR2 SVGEGT. This CDR3 comprises 13 residues. CDR3 DNA: TGTGCCAGCAGTTACTCCCCGACAGGGGGGCACACCTTC. Protein: CASSYSPTGGHTF.

There are a few counts of this clonotype. CDR3 nucleotide sequence: TGTGCCAGCAGCCAAGATCCCAGGGGGCGCGAGACCCAGTACTTC. It specifies CASSQDPRGRETQYF. The chain has TRBV3-1 and TRBJ2-5; 8 nucleotides agree with TRBD1. Germline assignment: CDR1 LGHDT and CDR2 YNNKEL (reference sequence). The CDR3 length is 15 residues. V shed 0 bases and J 5 bases; nucleotides not matched to a gene: 5.

V is TRBV2 and J is TRBJ1-6, with 8 bases aligning to TRBD1. The germline CDR1 and CDR2 sequences are SNHLY and FYNNEI. Trimming took 6 bases from V and 10 from J; bases not matched to a gene: 11. This CDR3 comprises 15 residues. The CDR3 loop is CASRLDRDRGSPLHF. CDR3 DNA sequence: TGTGCCAGCAGGCTGGACAGGGATCGAGGATCACCCCTCCACTTT.

The rearrangement joins TRBV6-2 or TRBV6-3 to TRBJ1-5; 12 nucleotides agree with TRBD1. Trimming cost V 2 bases and J 4 bases; bases outside gene matches: 6. This CDR3 has 17 residues. Germline-derived CDR1 and CDR2 are MNHEY and SVGEGT. This chain's CDR3 is CASSYGTGGAENQPQHF. The CDR3 DNA follows: TGTGCCAGCAGTTACGGGACAGGGGGCGCGGAGAATCAGCCCCAGCATTTT.

This chain links TRBV29-1 with TRBJ2-5; unclear D gene. CDR3 length: 11 residues. V was pared by 2 bases and J by 4 bases, with 5 bases between. The germline V gene encodes CDR1 SQVTM and CDR2 ANQGSEA. CDR3 bases: TGCAGCGTTGAAAGGGTAGAGACCCAGTACTTC. Its translation is CSVERVETQYF.

There are many counts of this clonotype. The J gene is TRBJ2-2, the V gene TRBV18; no definite D call. Germline V gives CDR1 KGHSH, CDR2 LQKENI. V lost 8 bases and J 0 bases, leaving 7 bases between the germline ends. The CDR3 loop spans 13 amino acids. This chain's CDR3 is CASSPANTGELFF. Written as DNA, the CDR3 is TGTGCCAGCAGCCCGGCGAACACCGGGGAGCTGTTTTTT.